The sample holds a few counts of the clone carrying this T cell receptor beta chain. This entry comes from a study of technical replicates of blood from several donors. Clones were read by immunoSEQ multiplex PCR, and TCRdb kept only the in-frame ones, dropping some. The profile shows about 79,000 clones, more than 90% of them singletons. Germline trimming cut 6 bases from V and 8 bases from J; bases unmatched to any gene: 9. CDR3 size: 14 residues. Germline V CDR1 and CDR2: MNHEY, SVGAGI. V and J are TRBV6-5 and TRBJ2-3; 9 bases are a match to TRBD2. The sequenced material came from T cells isolated from PBMCs. The receptor was isolated from a human donor in good health. Some clones in this sample may be carry-over from other donors' samples. The CDR3 nucleotides read TGTGCCAGCAGGGTTAGCGGGAGCAAGGGTACGCAGTATTTT. Its translation: CASRVSGSKGTQYF.